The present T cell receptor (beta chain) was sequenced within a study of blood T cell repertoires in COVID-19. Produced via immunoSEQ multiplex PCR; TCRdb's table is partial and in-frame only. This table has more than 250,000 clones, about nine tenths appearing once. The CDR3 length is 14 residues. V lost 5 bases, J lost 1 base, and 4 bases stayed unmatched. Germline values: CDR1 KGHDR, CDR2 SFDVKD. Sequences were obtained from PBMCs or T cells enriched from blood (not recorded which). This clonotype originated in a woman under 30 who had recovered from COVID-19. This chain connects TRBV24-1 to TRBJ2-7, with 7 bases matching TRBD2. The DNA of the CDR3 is TGTGCCACCAGTGCCTCTAGCGGATCCTACGAGCAGTACTTC. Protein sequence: CATSASSGSYEQYF.